Each of the 12 T cell receptor beta chains below was sequenced from the same sample in a study of human T cells and chemical hapten exposure. Described time point: patch test 1, 2 weeks after DPC sensitization. The treatment denotes: therapeutic diphenylcyclopropenone sensitization with weekly scalp DPC. From the RACE reads, TCRdb called clonotypes with MiXCR, one entry per CDR3 protein. The sample has some 340,000 distinct CDR3 sequences, approximately 6.9% seen once. The sequencing here drew on whole blood, taken in connection with sensitization to the hapten diphenylcyclopropenone (DPC). These TCRs come from a woman aged 18-29 years with alopecia areata. Some clones in this sample may be carry-over from other donors' samples.

This clonotype was recorded a few times. The chain uses TRBV27 and TRBJ1-2; D is undetermined. The CDR3 is made up of 15 amino acids. With 4 bases removed from V and 1 base from J, the gap between germline ends came to 13 bases. Looked up from germline, CDR1 is MNHEY and CDR2 is SMNVEV (reference sequence). The CDR3 DNA sequence: TGTGCCAGCAGTTGGGCAGCCCGTAATAACTATGGCTACACCTTC. This translates into CASSWAARNNYGYTF.

This clonotype occurred a few times. The chain employs TRBV7-9 and TRBJ1-1; D ambiguous. Germline assignment: CDR1 SEHNR and CDR2 FQNEAQ (reference sequence). Trimming removed 4 bases at V and 5 bases at J, with 11 bases between. The CDR3 consists of 13 residues. CDR3 protein: CASSSERRTEAFF. DNA of the CDR3: TGTGCCAGCAGCTCTGAAAGGAGGACTGAAGCTTTCTTT.

The chain combines TRBV5-1 with TRBJ1-1; TRBD1 matches 7 bases. Germline trimming cut 7 bases from V and 5 bases from J; bases unmatched to any gene: 8. Germline V CDR1 and CDR2: SGHRS, YFSETQ. The CDR3 contains 13 residues. CDR3 protein: CASLRDSGTEAFF. CDR3 sequence (DNA): TGCGCCAGCTTACGGGACAGCGGAACTGAAGCTTTCTTT.

This clonotype occurred a few times. The chain has TRBV20-1 and TRBJ2-6; 7 bases are a match to TRBD1. Unmatched junction bases numbered 7, after V lost 2 bases and J lost 3 bases. Germline V gives CDR1 DFQATT, CDR2 SNEGSKA (reference sequence). This CDR3 spans 16 amino acids. CDR3 DNA: TGCAGTGCTAGATCGGACAGGTTGGGTGGGGCCAACGTCCTGACTTTC. Protein sequence: CSARSDRLGGANVLTF.

This clonotype was found a few times. CDR3 amino acids: CASSYVGGGTEAFF. The CDR3 DNA sequence: TGTGCCAGCAGTTATGTGGGGGGTGGCACTGAAGCTTTCTTT. The rearrangement joins TRBV6-2 or TRBV6-3 to TRBJ1-1; D is perhaps TRBD1 (5 bases). CDR1 is MNHEY, CDR2 SVGEGT, per germline. The ends were cut back, 3 bases at V and 4 bases at J, with 12 bases in the middle. The CDR3 has 14 residues.

This clonotype was counted a few times. This chain uses TRBV11-3 with TRBJ1-1; D call uncertain. This CDR3 is 13 amino acids long. Deletions cut 0 bases from V and 11 bases from J, with 13 bases between. Germline loops: CDR1 SGHNT, CDR2 YENEEA. The CDR3 is CASSLDAAATAFF. Written as DNA, the CDR3 is TGTGCCAGCAGCTTAGATGCGGCTGCCACTGCTTTCTTT.

In its sample, this clonotype was seen many times. The chain couples TRBV10-3 to TRBJ2-3; TRBD1 aligns across 7 bases. V gave up 0 bases and J gave up 3 bases; unmatched junction bases: 3. CDR1 and CDR2 (germline): ENHRY, SYGVKD. The CDR3 extends over 15 amino acids. CDR3 residues: CAISESPGQTDTQYF. The CDR3 DNA is TGTGCCATCAGTGAGTCGCCGGGACAGACAGATACGCAGTATTTT.

J is TRBJ1-5 and V is TRBV4-1; D is unresolved. Trimming removed 4 bases at V and 6 bases at J, with 10 bases between. This CDR3 has 13 residues. Germline V gene lookup returns CDR1 MGHRA and CDR2 YSYEKL. The CDR3 region has the DNA TGCGCCAGCAGCCCACCAGGAGGTCAGCCCCAGCATTTT. Its translation is CASSPPGGQPQHF.

The rearrangement joins TRBV12-3 or TRBV12-4 to TRBJ2-2; TRBD2 is a possible D gene (6 bases). V was shortened by 8 bases and J by 3 bases, with 10 bases between the two germline ends. The CDR3 spans 13 residues. CDR3 coding DNA: TGTGCCAGCGGCTGGGAGGACACCGGGGAGCTGTTTTTT. It translates to CASGWEDTGELFF.

The gene calls are TRBV6-6 and TRBJ2-5; TRBD1 matches 11 bases. This CDR3 spans 14 amino acids. J was trimmed by 5 bases and V by 6 bases; bases with no gene match: 5. In germline, CDR1 is MNHNY, CDR2 SVGAGI (reference sequence). The CDR3 here is CASSGQGAKETQYF. The CDR3, as DNA: TGTGCCAGCAGCGGACAGGGGGCGAAGGAGACCCAGTACTTC.

This clonotype has just a few counts. The chain combines TRBV5-1 with TRBJ2-3; 10 nucleotides line up with TRBD2. CDR3 length: 17 amino acids. V lost 1 base and J lost 3; bases outside the gene matches: 8. Per germline, CDR1 SGHRS and CDR2 YFSETQ. CDR3 DNA sequence: TGCGCCAGCAGCTTGTTCGTCGATAGCGGGGGGACAGATACGCAGTATTTT. This sequence encodes CASSLFVDSGGTDTQYF.

The CDR3: CASSYGERADEQYF. CDR3 nucleotide sequence: TGTGCCAGCAGTTACGGGGAGCGGGCCGACGAGCAGTACTTC. V usage is TRBV6-5 and J usage is TRBJ2-7, with D perhaps TRBD2 (6 bases). The germline V and J ends were trimmed by 2 bases and 5 bases, with 13 bases remaining between them. The CDR3 extends over 14 amino acids. In germline, CDR1 is MNHEY, CDR2 SVGAGI.